What follows are 20 T cell receptor beta chains derived from one specimen sequenced in a study of blood T cell repertoires in COVID-19. Only in-frame clones appear in the TCRdb table, and some are missing; sequencing was by immunoSEQ multiplex PCR. The data contain 250,000 to 350,000 clones, about 90% of them singletons. Sequenced sample: peripheral blood. The receptor source for this set is a woman aged 45-59 years who had recovered from COVID-19.

This clone was recorded once. The DNA is omitted, as the CDR3 cannot be located on it reliably, and the CDR3 follows TCRdb's listing. The V gene is TRBV6-6, the J gene TRBJ2-2; the D call of TRBD2 is as the table states it, not checked on the DNA. From its first to its last residue, the CDR3 has 15 amino acids. Germline V gene sequence: CDR1 MNHNY, CDR2 SVGAGI (reference sequence). CDR3 loop: CASSSVRGYTGELFF.

The V call is TRBV5-1, the J call TRBJ2-3; 9 bases match TRBD1. Unmatched junction bases numbered 5, after V lost 3 bases and J lost 12 bases. Germline-derived CDR1 and CDR2 are SGHRS and YFSETQ. The CDR3 sequence is 12 residues long. CDR3 in amino acids: CASSWGQGGQYF. The DNA of the CDR3 is TGCGCCAGCAGCTGGGGACAGGGTGGTCAGTATTTT.

The rearrangement joins TRBV2 to TRBJ2-3; TRBD2 might be the D (7 bases). V was trimmed by 11 bases and J by 1 base, leaving 19 bases between them. CDR3 size: 15 residues. Germline-derived CDR1 and CDR2 are SNHLY and FYNNEI. The CDR3 loop reads CAGGGGTFGTDTQYF. The CDR3 DNA follows: TGTGCCGGGGGGGGCGGAACCTTTGGCACAGATACGCAGTATTTT.

This clone appeared a single time. The chain couples TRBV7-2 to TRBJ2-1; D is uncertain. The V gene lost 7 bases and the J gene lost 4 bases, with 14 bases spanning the gap. The CDR3 has 14 residues. The V gene's germline CDR1 is SGHTA and CDR2 FQGNSA. The CDR3 coding sequence is TGTGCCAGCACCCCTTCTCCGAGTTACAATGAGCAGTTCTTC. It encodes CASTPSPSYNEQFF.

CDR3 amino acids: CASSLRTSGGARRQETQYF. DNA of the CDR3: TGTGCCAGCAGCTTGCGGACTAGCGGGGGGGCCCGGCGTCAAGAGACCCAGTACTTC. The V gene is TRBV7-9, the J gene TRBJ2-5, with 15 nucleotides matching TRBD2. The CDR3 contains 19 residues. V trimming: 3 bases; J trimming: 2 bases; junction bases outside the gene matches: 10. Germline V gene sequence: CDR1 SEHNR, CDR2 FQNEAQ (reference sequence).

V gene TRBV30 combines with J gene TRBJ1-5; 8 nucleotides line up with TRBD1. There are 15 residues in the CDR3. Per germline, CDR1 GTSNPN and CDR2 SVGIG (reference sequence). J lost 6 bases, V lost 2 bases, and 9 bases had no gene match. The CDR3 DNA is TGTGCCTGGAGTCGGAGGGCAGGGGGCGTTCAGCCCCAGCATTTT. Translated: CAWSRRAGGVQPQHF.

The rearrangement uses TRBV6-2 or TRBV6-3 and TRBJ2-3; D remains ambiguous. Germline CDR1 MNHEY, CDR2 SVGEGT. CDR3 length equals 13 residues. Trimming cost V 5 bases and J 4 bases, with 10 bases left between them. CDR3 loop: CASSPNSADTQYF. In DNA, the CDR3 is TGTGCCAGCAGTCCGAATTCAGCAGATACGCAGTATTTT.

The rearrangement uses TRBV5-1 and TRBJ1-1; D is unclear. Germline-derived CDR1 and CDR2 are SGHRS and YFSETQ. Trimming took 2 bases from V and 0 from J, leaving 5 bases between them. This CDR3 comprises 13 residues. CDR3: CASSFAVNTEAFF. The CDR3 bases are TGCGCCAGCAGCTTCGCAGTGAACACTGAAGCTTTCTTT.

V usage is TRBV19 and J usage is TRBJ1-2, with 7 bases identical to TRBD1. The germline V gene has CDR1 LNHDA and CDR2 SQIVND (reference sequence). V lost 7 bases and J lost 4; bases outside the gene matches: 12. The length of the CDR3 is 15 residues. In DNA form, the CDR3 reads TGTGCCAGTACCTCAGGTAGGACAGGCGCCTATGGCTACACCTTC. Protein product: CASTSGRTGAYGYTF.

V and J are TRBV7-2 and TRBJ2-7; the match to TRBD1 covers 7 bases. After removal of 4 bases from V and 2 bases from J, the junction contained 5 bases not matched to a gene. The CDR3 runs to 14 residues. CDR1 and CDR2 (germline): SGHTA, FQGNSA. CDR3 sequence reads: CASSSMDRPYEQYF. The CDR3 nucleotides read TGTGCCAGCAGCTCCATGGACAGGCCCTACGAGCAGTACTTC.

This sequence joins TRBV6-2 or TRBV6-3 and TRBJ1-5, with 9 bases matching TRBD1. This CDR3 region has 16 residues. V shed 7 bases and J 5 bases; nucleotides not matched to a gene: 12. Germline CDR1 reads MNHEY; CDR2 reads SVGEGT. CDR3 residues: CASNPSGQGRDQPQHF. The CDR3 region has the DNA TGTGCCAGCAACCCTTCAGGACAGGGGAGGGATCAGCCCCAGCATTTT.

This chain links TRBV27 with TRBJ1-1, with 7 bases lining up with TRBD1. Germline assignment: CDR1 MNHEY and CDR2 SMNVEV (reference sequence). V trimming: 2 bases; J trimming: 3 bases; junction bases outside the gene matches: 18. The length of the CDR3 is 19 residues. The CDR3 DNA is TGTGCCAGCAGTTTAAGGGCCCCGGGACAGCCAACTTTAGACACTGAAGCTTTCTTT. Its translation: CASSLRAPGQPTLDTEAFF.

The rearrangement links TRBV28 to TRBJ2-7; 7 nucleotides line up with TRBD2. In germline, CDR1 is MDHEN, CDR2 SYDVKM. This CDR3 has 13 amino acids. V was pared by 9 bases and J by 3 bases, with 8 bases of the junction left unmatched. The CDR3 nucleotides are TGTGCCAGTCGGGGCAGCGGGAACTACGAGCAGTACTTC. It codes for CASRGSGNYEQYF.

This chain joins TRBV9 and TRBJ1-2; perhaps TRBD1 as D (5 bases). In germline, CDR1 is SGDLS, CDR2 YYNGEE. The CDR3 has 19 residues. Trimming pared 1 base from V and 4 bases from J, leaving 26 bases between. The CDR3 is CASSVTHQGSPTRPYGYTF. For the CDR3, the DNA is TGTGCCAGCAGCGTAACCCATCAGGGCTCCCCTACTCGACCCTATGGCTACACCTTC.

The genes are TRBV7-2 and TRBJ1-6, with unresolved D. Trimming removed 5 bases from V and 7 bases from J, with 9 bases in between. Germline V gives CDR1 SGHTA, CDR2 FQGNSA. The CDR3 contains 13 residues. The DNA of the CDR3 is TGTGCCAGCAGCCTCCTTCAGAATTCACCCCTCCACTTT. Translated, it gives CASSLLQNSPLHF. Based on the CDR3 plus reference TRBV7-2 and TRBJ1-6, the full variable domain is GAGVSQSPSNKVTEKGKDVELRCDPISGHTALYWYRQSLGQGLEFLIYFQGNSAPDKSGLPSDRFSAERTGGSVSTLTIQRTQQEDSAVYLCASSLLQNSPLHFGNGTRLTVT.

J is TRBJ2-1 and V is TRBV27, with D perhaps matching TRBD2 (5 bases). In germline, CDR1 is MNHEY, CDR2 SMNVEV (reference sequence). The germline V and J ends were trimmed by 3 bases and 7 bases, with 13 bases remaining between them. There are 14 residues in the CDR3. The CDR3 DNA follows: TGTGCCAGCAGTTTTTTTCTGGGAGAGAATGAGCAGTTCTTC. Translation gives CASSFFLGENEQFF.

V is TRBV6-2 or TRBV6-3 and J is TRBJ1-5; unclear D gene. V lost 4 bases, J lost 3 bases, and 13 bases lay in between. The CDR3 is 15 amino acids. Germline V CDR1 and CDR2: MNHEY, SVGEGT. CDR3 bases: TGTGCCAGCAGTTTCCTCAGGAACCCCAATCAGCCCCAGCATTTT. Encoded protein: CASSFLRNPNQPQHF.

The V gene is TRBV9, the J gene TRBJ2-3, with 7 bases that match TRBD2. Per germline, CDR1 SGDLS and CDR2 YYNGEE. This CDR3 region has 17 residues. Losses at the gene ends were 0 bases for V and 8 bases for J; bases not matched to a gene: 15. CDR3 coding DNA: TGTGCCAGCAGCGTAGTGCCGCAGGACCGGGGCGGGGGTACGCAGTATTTT. It yields the protein CASSVVPQDRGGGTQYF.

The chain employs TRBV5-4 and TRBJ2-3, with D possibly TRBD2 on 5 matching bases. The V end was cut by 0 bases, the J end by 2 bases, with 10 bases between. The CDR3 has 15 amino acids. Germline CDR1 reads SGHNT; CDR2 reads YYREEE (reference sequence). Written as DNA, the CDR3 is TGTGCCAGCAGCTTGGCCGGACTTGCCACAGATACGCAGTATTTT. Translating gives CASSLAGLATDTQYF.

The chain is built from TRBV18 and TRBJ2-2; 9 nucleotides agree with TRBD1. Germline V gives CDR1 KGHSH, CDR2 LQKENI. The CDR3 is 15 residues long. Losses at the gene ends were 6 bases for V and 7 bases for J; bases not matched to a gene: 9. The CDR3 DNA reads TGTGCCAGCTCTCTCGGGACAGGGCTGAGCGGGGAGCTGTTTTTT. Translated: CASSLGTGLSGELFF.